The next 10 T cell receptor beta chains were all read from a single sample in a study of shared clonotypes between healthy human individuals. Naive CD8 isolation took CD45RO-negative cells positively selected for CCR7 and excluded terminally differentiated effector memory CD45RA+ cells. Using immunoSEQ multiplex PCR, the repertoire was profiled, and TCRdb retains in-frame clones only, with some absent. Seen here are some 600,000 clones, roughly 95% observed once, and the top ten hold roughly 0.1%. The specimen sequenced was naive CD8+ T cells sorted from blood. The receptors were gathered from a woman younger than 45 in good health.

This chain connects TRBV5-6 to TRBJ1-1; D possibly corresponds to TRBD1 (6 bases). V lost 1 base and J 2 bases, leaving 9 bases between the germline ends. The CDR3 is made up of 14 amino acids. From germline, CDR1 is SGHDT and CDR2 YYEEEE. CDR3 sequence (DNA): TGTGCCAGCAGCTTGCCGGGGGCCAACACTGAAGCTTTCTTT. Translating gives CASSLPGANTEAFF.

CDR3 nucleotides: TGTGCCAGCAGCACTAGGCAGGGCTACAATGAGCAGTTCTTC. This codes for CASSTRQGYNEQFF. V usage is TRBV7-6 and J usage is TRBJ2-1; D is perhaps TRBD1 or TRBD2 (5 bases each). Germline-derived CDR1 and CDR2 are SGHVS and FNYEAQ. The CDR3 is made up of 14 amino acids. V dropped 5 bases and J dropped 3 bases, with 11 bases sitting between them.

CDR3: CSVEDGLTSGRPGEQYF. DNA of the CDR3: TGCAGCGTTGAAGATGGGCTGACTAGCGGGAGGCCGGGGGAGCAGTACTTC. The V call is TRBV29-1, the J call TRBJ2-5, with 13 bases lining up with TRBD2. Losses at the gene ends were 0 bases for V and 11 bases for J; bases not matched to a gene: 15. The germline V gene encodes CDR1 SQVTM and CDR2 ANQGSEA. CDR3 length equals 17 residues.

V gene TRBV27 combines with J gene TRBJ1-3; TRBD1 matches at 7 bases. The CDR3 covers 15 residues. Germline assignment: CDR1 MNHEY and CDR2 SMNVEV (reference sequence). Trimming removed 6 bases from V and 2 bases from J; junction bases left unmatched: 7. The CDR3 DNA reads TGTGCCAGCAGGCTGACAGGGATCACTGGAAACACCATATATTTT. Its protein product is CASRLTGITGNTIYF.

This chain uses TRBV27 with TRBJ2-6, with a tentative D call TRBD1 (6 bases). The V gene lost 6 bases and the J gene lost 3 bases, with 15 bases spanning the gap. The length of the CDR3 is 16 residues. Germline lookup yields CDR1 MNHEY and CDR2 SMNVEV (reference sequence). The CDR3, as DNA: TGTGCCAGCAGATCCGACACAGGGATTGGGGCCAACGTCCTGACTTTC. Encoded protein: CASRSDTGIGANVLTF.

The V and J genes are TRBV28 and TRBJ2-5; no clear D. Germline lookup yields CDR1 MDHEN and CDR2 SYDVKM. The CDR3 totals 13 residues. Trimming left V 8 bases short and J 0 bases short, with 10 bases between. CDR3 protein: CASQGANQETQYF. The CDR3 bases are TGTGCCAGCCAAGGAGCAAACCAAGAGACCCAGTACTTC.

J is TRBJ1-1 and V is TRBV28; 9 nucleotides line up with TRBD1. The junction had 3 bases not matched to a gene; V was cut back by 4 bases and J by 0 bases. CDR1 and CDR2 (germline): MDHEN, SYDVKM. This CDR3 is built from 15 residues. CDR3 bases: TGTGCCAGCAGTTCCGGACAGGGGATGAACACTGAAGCTTTCTTT. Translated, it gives CASSSGQGMNTEAFF.

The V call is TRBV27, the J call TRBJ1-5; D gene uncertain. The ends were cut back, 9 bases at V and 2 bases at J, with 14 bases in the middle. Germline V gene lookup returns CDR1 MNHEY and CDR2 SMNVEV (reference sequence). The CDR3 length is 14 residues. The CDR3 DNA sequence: TGTGCCAGTGCCCCGGGGAGGGGCAATCAGCCCCAGCATTTT. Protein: CASAPGRGNQPQHF.

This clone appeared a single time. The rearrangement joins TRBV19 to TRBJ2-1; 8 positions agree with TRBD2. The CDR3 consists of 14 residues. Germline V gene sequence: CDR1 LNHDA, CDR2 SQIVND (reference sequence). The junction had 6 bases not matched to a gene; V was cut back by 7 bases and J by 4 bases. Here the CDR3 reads CASTPGGRYNEQFF. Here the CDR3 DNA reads TGTGCCAGTACCCCGGGAGGGCGGTACAATGAGCAGTTCTTC.

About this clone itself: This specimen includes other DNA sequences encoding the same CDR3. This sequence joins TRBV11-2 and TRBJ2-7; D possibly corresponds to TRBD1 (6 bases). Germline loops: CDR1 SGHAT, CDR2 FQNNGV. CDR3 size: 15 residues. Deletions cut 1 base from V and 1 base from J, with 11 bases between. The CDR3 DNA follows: TGTGCCAGCAGCTTAGGGCAGGGGATTTCCTACGAGCAGTACTTC. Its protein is CASSLGQGISYEQYF.